These 5 T cell receptor beta chains were sequenced from one sample in a study of tumor and adjacent non-tumor tissue in lung cancer. Three rounds of nested PCR, following a modified ARM-PCR protocol, produced the TCRbeta library. Using its own MiXCR run on the multiplex PCR reads, TCRdb lists one record per CDR3 protein. Among some 120,000 distinct CDR3 sequences listed, over 65% were seen once. RNA was extracted from bulk tissue without any cell sorting. Material: lung tumor tissue. These TCRs come from a man younger than 40 with non-small cell lung cancer.

This chain links TRBV6-1 with TRBJ1-4, with D uncertain. The CDR3 totals 14 residues. The germline gives CDR1 MNHNS, CDR2 SASEGT. V lost 8 bases and J lost 3, with 13 bases in between. The CDR3 is CASVGGASNEKLFF. DNA of the CDR3: TGTGCCAGCGTTGGTGGCGCATCTAATGAAAAACTGTTTTTT.

About this clonotype: A read error may explain this, as a much larger clone is one base away. The rearrangement links TRBV6-2 or TRBV6-3 to TRBJ1-5; 10 bases match TRBD1. The CDR3 loop spans 15 amino acids. The V gene's germline CDR1 is MNHEY and CDR2 SVGEGT. In DNA, the CDR3 is TGTGTCAGCGGTTCAGACAGGGGGCTCAATCAGCCCCAGCATTTT. Its protein is CVSGSDRGLNQPQHF.

At least ten counts were recorded for this clonotype. This rearrangement joins TRBV20-1 to TRBJ1-2; D uncertain. The CDR3 contains 12 residues. From germline, CDR1 is DFQATT and CDR2 SNEGSKA (reference sequence). V was cut by 6 bases and J by 8 bases, with 16 bases left in between. As DNA, the CDR3 is TGCAGTGCGGATTCCCCCCCTAACGGCTACACCTTC. Protein product: CSADSPPNGYTF.

About this clonotype: A much larger clone is a single base away; this may be a read error. The missing conserved phenylalanine or tryptophan at the end of this CDR3 makes a read error likely. The V call is TRBV12-3 or TRBV12-4, the J call TRBJ1-6, with 7 bases fitting TRBD1. J lost 10 bases, V lost 6 bases, and 9 bases had no gene match. The CDR3 extends over 14 amino acids. The CDR3 spells CASSSDRANSPLHY. The CDR3 DNA sequence: TGTGCCAGCAGCTCCGACAGGGCGAACTCACCCCTCCACTAT.

About this clonotype: This may stem from a read error, because a much larger clone lies one nucleotide away. The rearrangement joins TRBV12-3 or TRBV12-4 to TRBJ2-1, with unresolved D. V shed 6 bases and J shed 4 bases, with 7 bases lying between them. This CDR3 spans 12 amino acids. CDR3 residues: CASSPRYNEQFF. The CDR3 nucleotides are TGTGCCAGCAGCCCCAGATACAATGAGCAGTTCTTC.